Listed below are T cell receptor beta chains from one sample, sequenced in a study of STAT5B mutations in CD4+ large granular lymphocyte leukemia. TCRdb's table, derived via immunoSEQ multiplex PCR, lists solely in-frame clones and lacks some. The sample lists around 30,000 clones, approximately 74% occurring once. The specimen was CD4+ T cells from blood buffy coats. Receptors were obtained from a human donor in good health. Each CDR3 is given with its conserved first and last residue. The D gene is left open where the match is weak. Part of the rows lack a size; the others show once, few, many or a class for expanded clones.

d_call j_call v_call clone_size cdr3_aa cdr3_nt
- TRBJ2-2 TRBV10-3 few CAIKGTELTGELFF TGTGCCATCAAAGGGACTGAGCTCACCGGGGAGCTGTTTTTT
- TRBJ1-1 TRBV11-2 - CASIKVGGRTEAFF TGTGCCAGCATCAAAGTGGGGGGAAGGACTGAAGCTTTCTTT
TRBD2 TRBJ2-7 TRBV6-5 - CASSHKAGGPGEQYF TGTGCCAGCAGTCACAAGGCGGGAGGGCCCGGCGAGCAGTACTTC
- TRBJ2-7 TRBV11-2 - CASSLLGQSYEQYF TGTGCCAGCAGCTTACTAGGGCAGTCTTACGAGCAGTACTTC
TRBD1 TRBJ1-3 TRBV4-3 - CASSLWTGQPGNTIYF TGCGCCAGCAGCTTATGGACAGGGCAGCCTGGAAACACCATATATTTT
TRBD1 TRBJ1-6 TRBV11-2 - CASSKTGAESPLHF TGTGCCAGCAGCAAAACAGGGGCTGAATCACCCCTCCACTTT
- TRBJ1-5 TRBV19 - CASSKAAGQPQHF TGTGCCAGTAGTAAGGCTGCGGGGCAGCCCCAGCATTTT
TRBD1 TRBJ2-5 TRBV10-3 few CAISLQGAQETQYF TGTGCCATCAGCCTACAGGGGGCCCAAGAGACCCAGTACTTC
- TRBJ1-5 TRBV6-1 - CASTPGTIRQPQHF TGTGCCAGCACCCCAGGGACTATCCGGCAGCCCCAGCATTTT
- TRBJ1-2 TRBV25-1 - CASSEMTPGKGGYTF TGTGCCAGCAGTGAAATGACTCCCGGGAAAGGAGGCTACACCTTC
TRBD1 TRBJ1-5 TRBV10-3 once CAIQPGQGANQPQHF TGTGCCATCCAGCCGGGACAGGGGGCAAATCAGCCCCAGCATTTT
TRBD1 TRBJ1-5 TRBV19 - CASTLGQGAGQPQHF TGTGCCAGTACCCTGGGTCAGGGGGCTGGGCAGCCCCAGCATTTT
- TRBJ2-1 TRBV11-2 once CASSLVSGYSYNEQFF TGTGCCAGCAGCTTAGTATCGGGATACTCCTACAATGAGCAGTTCTTC
- TRBJ2-3 TRBV5-1 - CASSPGVVTDTQYF TGCGCCAGCAGCCCAGGGGTAGTTACAGATACGCAGTATTTT
- TRBJ2-2 TRBV9 once CASSPFSGNTGELFF TGTGCCAGCAGCCCTTTTTCCGGCAACACCGGGGAGCTGTTTTTT
TRBD1 TRBJ2-1 TRBV29-1 - CSVDRDGSNEQFF TGCAGCGTCGACAGGGATGGATCCAATGAGCAGTTCTTC
TRBD1 TRBJ1-4 TRBV18 few CASSLSGQGHSEKLFF TGTGCCAGCTCACTTTCAGGACAGGGGCATTCTGAAAAACTGTTTTTT
- TRBJ1-1 TRBV12-5 - CASGLVRTEAFF TGTGCTAGTGGTTTGGTAAGGACTGAAGCTTTCTTT
TRBD1 TRBJ1-1 TRBV4-3 - CASSWDRNTEAFF TGCGCCAGCAGCTGGGACAGGAACACTGAAGCTTTCTTT
TRBD2 TRBJ2-4 TRBV6-1 - CAIGEGFKNIQYF TGTGCCATTGGGGAGGGGTTCAAAAACATTCAGTACTTC
- TRBJ1-1 TRBV6-6 - CASSYRVRGEAFF TGTGCCAGCAGTTACAGGGTTCGAGGTGAAGCTTTCTTT
TRBD1 TRBJ1-5 TRBV6-5 - CASSYLQGQGPQHF TGTGCCAGCAGTTACCTACAGGGGCAGGGGCCCCAGCATTTT
TRBD2 TRBJ2-3 TRBV5-4 - CASSLDGGLAFPDTQYF TGTGCCAGCAGCTTGGACGGGGGACTAGCTTTCCCAGATACGCAGTATTTT
TRBD2 TRBJ2-7 TRBV7-2 - CASSLASGLAGGYEQYF TGTGCCAGCAGCCTCGCCTCGGGACTAGCGGGAGGTTACGAGCAGTACTTC
TRBD2 TRBJ2-2 TRBV5-5 - CASSARGGAMNTGELFF TGTGCCAGCAGCGCCCGGGGGGGGGCTATGAACACCGGGGAGCTGTTTTTT
- TRBJ2-3 TRBV27 - CASSLWDGADTQYF TGTGCCAGCAGTTTATGGGATGGCGCAGATACGCAGTATTTT
TRBD2 TRBJ2-3 TRBV5-4 - CASREWTSASTDTQYF TGTGCCAGCAGAGAATGGACTAGCGCTAGCACAGATACGCAGTATTTT
- TRBJ1-2 TRBV4-1 - CASSQDGVGGYTF TGCGCCAGCAGCCAAGATGGGGTGGGCGGCTACACCTTC
TRBD2 TRBJ2-3 TRBV11-2 - CASSLGREVDTQYF TGTGCCAGCAGCTTGGGGCGGGAGGTGGATACGCAGTATTTT
- TRBJ2-3 TRBV4-2 - CASSQGPFARSTDTQYF TGTGCCAGCAGCCAAGGACCCTTTGCGCGTAGCACAGATACGCAGTATTTT
TRBD2 TRBJ2-3 TRBV19 - CASSFTSGGGTDTQYF TGTGCCAGTAGCTTTACCAGCGGGGGGGGAACAGATACGCAGTATTTT
- TRBJ2-2 TRBV5-6 - CASSLKTFTGELFF TGTGCCAGCAGCTTGAAGACATTCACCGGGGAGCTGTTTTTT
- TRBJ2-2 TRBV7-3 - CASSLGRGELFF TGTGCCAGCAGCTTAGGCCGCGGGGAGCTGTTTTTT
TRBD2 TRBJ2-1 TRBV18 - CASSPPGLAGGTEQFF TGTGCCAGCTCACCACCAGGACTAGCGGGAGGAACTGAGCAGTTCTTC
- TRBJ1-5 TRBV19 - CASSVRVSRNQPQHF TGTGCCAGTAGTGTTCGCGTCTCGCGCAATCAGCCCCAGCATTTT
- TRBJ2-1 TRBV25-1 - CASSSWFRNEQFF TGTGCCAGCAGTAGCTGGTTCCGCAATGAGCAGTTCTTC
- TRBJ1-1 TRBV7-8 - CASSRDINTEAFF TGTGCCAGCAGCCGAGACATAAACACTGAAGCTTTCTTT
- TRBJ1-3 TRBV5-1 - CASKQQGAGNTIYF TGCGCCAGCAAGCAACAGGGAGCCGGAAACACCATATATTTT
- TRBJ1-5 TRBV9 - CASSGGPGNQPQHF TGTGCCAGCAGCGGGGGGCCAGGGAATCAGCCCCAGCATTTT
- TRBJ1-5 TRBV19 - CASSEGHYSNQPQHF TGTGCCAGTAGTGAGGGACACTATAGCAATCAGCCCCAGCATTTT
- TRBJ2-5 TRBV7-2 - CASSLSRGAQETQYF TGTGCCAGCAGCTTGTCCCGAGGGGCCCAAGAGACCCAGTACTTC